Included here is one TCR beta chain sequence, with context. Its antigen is still unknown. These data are taken from a study of cytomegalovirus exposure and HLA in healthy donors. Study-level information: In a later analysis, the 100 to 150 validation repertoires were reported to have used the same platform as the 600 to 700 first-cohort repertoires.

The length of the CDR3 is 15 residues. Germline CDR1 MDHEN, CDR2 SYDVKM. Germline trimming cut 5 bases from V and 5 bases from J; bases unmatched to any gene: 7. Data came from immunoSEQ multiplex PCR; TCRdb stores just in-frame clones and leaves some out. The table lists around 300,000 clones, over 75% of them singletons. Points from the study as a whole: Most TCR sequences showed up rarely, but some public TCRs showed up in many donors. It was 150 to 200 TCR beta chains that were listed as cytomegalovirus-associated.

These donors were members of the roughly 120-subject validation cohort, a group separate from the approximately 700-subject first cohort. The chain is built from TRBV28 and TRBJ1-5; TRBD1 aligns across 9 bases. This clonotype was sampled from a woman under 30 in good health and CMV-seronegative. The specimen sequenced was PBMCs. The CDR3 DNA reads TGTGCCAGCAGTCCCTCGCGGACAGGGGATCAGCCCCAGCATTTT. Protein product: CASSPSRTGDQPQHF.